These 17 T cell receptor beta chains came from one sample sequenced in a study of CD8+CD57+ T cells in acquired aplastic anemia. CDR3 and TCR beta VDJ profiling relied on genomic DNA as the template. Each CDR3 protein gets one entry after TCRdb re-called the reads with MiXCR. The table has some 210,000 distinct CDR3 sequences, around 60% seen once. Sequencing input: sorted CD4+, CD8+, or CD8+CD57+ T cells (not recorded which) from PBMCs. The receptor source for this set is a human donor in good health.

For the CDR3, the DNA is TGTGCCACCAGCAGAGGCGGGACGAGCGAGCAGTACTTC. Its translation is CATSRGGTSEQYF. The chain recombines TRBV15 with TRBJ2-7; D might be TRBD2 (6 bases). Germline-derived CDR1 and CDR2 are LNHNV and YYDKDF (reference sequence). This CDR3 spans 13 amino acids. V was clipped by 1 base and J by 6 bases, with 10 bases between them.

J is TRBJ1-2 and V is TRBV7-9; D unresolved. The V gene's germline CDR1 is SEHNR and CDR2 FQNEAQ (reference sequence). The length of the CDR3 is 13 residues. V lost 5 bases and J lost 2, with 9 bases in between. CDR3 sequence: CASSPTVNYGYTF. The CDR3 region has the DNA TGTGCCAGCAGCCCGACGGTGAACTATGGCTACACCTTC.

This rearrangement joins TRBV7-6 to TRBJ1-5; unclear D gene. V was cut by 4 bases and J by 0 bases, with 4 bases left in between. The CDR3 spans 13 residues. From germline, CDR1 is SGHVS and CDR2 FNYEAQ. Here the CDR3 DNA reads TGTGCCAGCAGCTCGAGTAGCAATCAGCCCCAGCATTTT. This codes for CASSSSSNQPQHF.

The rearrangement uses TRBV15 and TRBJ2-7; D not certain. Trimming stripped 0 bases from V and 6 bases from J, with 9 bases between. The CDR3 is made up of 13 amino acids. Germline assignment: CDR1 LNHNV and CDR2 YYDKDF (reference sequence). CDR3 in amino acids: CATSREASVEQYF. The CDR3 DNA reads as TGTGCCACCAGCAGAGAGGCTTCGGTCGAGCAGTACTTC.

The V call is TRBV2, the J call TRBJ2-3; 14 nucleotides agree with TRBD2. Germline V CDR1 and CDR2: SNHLY, FYNNEI. The CDR3 loop spans 18 amino acids. V was clipped by 11 bases and J by 4 bases; unmatched bases: 17. The DNA for the CDR3 is TGTGCCTCCCCCGGGACTAGCGGGAGCCTAACTGAGGCAGATACGCAGTATTTT. Translation: CASPGTSGSLTEADTQYF.

The rearrangement links TRBV9 to TRBJ2-7, with 11 bases identical to TRBD2. Germline lookup yields CDR1 SGDLS and CDR2 YYNGEE. There are 17 residues in the CDR3. Losses at the gene ends were 3 bases for V and 7 bases for J; bases not matched to a gene: 15. CDR3 sequence (DNA): TGTGCCAGCAGCGCCGAAGGACTAGCGGGCGCGACCGGGGAGCAGTACTTC. It yields the protein CASSAEGLAGATGEQYF. Together with reference TRBV9 and TRBJ2-7, the CDR3 gives the full variable domain: DSGVTQTPKHLITATGQRVTLRCSPRSGDLSVYWYQQSLDQGLQFLIQYYNGEERAKGNILERFSAQQFPDLHSELNLSSLELGDSALYFCASSAEGLAGATGEQYFGPGTRLTVT.

The chain carries TRBV24-1 and TRBJ1-4; D is uncertain. Trimming shortened V by 2 bases and J by 8 bases, and 8 bases separated the two germline ends. Germline CDR1 reads KGHDR; CDR2 reads SFDVKD. The CDR3 runs 13 residues. Written as DNA, the CDR3 is TGTGCCACCAGTGATTCGGCTACGGAAAAACTGTTTTTT. Amino acid sequence: CATSDSATEKLFF.

CDR3 region: CASSIALGQPNTGELFF. The CDR3 DNA reads as TGTGCCAGTAGTATAGCCTTGGGACAGCCGAACACCGGGGAGCTGTTTTTT. This rearrangement joins TRBV19 to TRBJ2-2; 7 bases match TRBD1. The CDR3 consists of 17 residues. Per germline, CDR1 LNHDA and CDR2 SQIVND (reference sequence). Trimming took 1 base from V and 0 from J; bases not matched to a gene: 5. The full variable domain, its missing parts supplied by reference TRBV19 and TRBJ2-2, is DGGITQSPKYLFRKEGQNVTLSCEQNLNHDAMYWYRQDPGQGLRLIYYSQIVNDFQKGDIAEGYSVSREKKESFPLTVTSAQKNPTAFYLCASSIALGQPNTGELFFGEGSRLTVL.

The gene calls are TRBV20-1 and TRBJ2-7; TRBD2 matches at 7 bases. The CDR3 contains 17 residues. V was clipped by 0 bases and J by 0 bases; unmatched bases: 11. CDR1 and CDR2 from the germline V gene are DFQATT and SNEGSKA (reference sequence). CDR3 sequence reads: CSARDDWGGSSSYEQYF. The CDR3 DNA is TGCAGTGCTAGAGACGACTGGGGGGGGTCCAGCTCCTACGAGCAGTACTTC.

The V and J genes are TRBV20-1 and TRBJ1-1; D perhaps matches TRBD1 (6 bases). The germline V gene encodes CDR1 DFQATT and CDR2 SNEGSKA (reference sequence). The CDR3 has 13 residues. The ends were cut back, 1 base at V and 6 bases at J, with 12 bases in the middle. CDR3 nucleotide sequence: TGCAGTGCTAGAGTCGGGGGCGCGGCTGAAGCTTTCTTT. Residues: CSARVGGAAEAFF.

This clonotype was counted ten times or more. A much larger clone lies a single base off, so this may be a read error. The V call is TRBV11-2, the J call TRBJ2-7; 7 bases are a match to TRBD1. The J segment lost 3 bases and the V segment lost 4 bases, leaving 3 bases of the junction unmatched. This CDR3 contains 13 residues. The germline CDR1 and CDR2 sequences are SGHAT and FQNNGV. This CDR3 reads CASSSSGGYEQYF. CDR3 DNA sequence: TGTGCCAGCAGCTCGTCAGGGGGCTACGAGCAGTACTTC. The whole variable domain, remainder taken from reference TRBV11-2 and TRBJ2-7, is EAGVAQSPRYKIIEKRQSVAFWCNPISGHATLYWYQQILGQGPKLLIQFQNNGVVDDSQLPKDRFSAERLKGVDSTLKIQPAKLEDSAVYLCASSSSGGYEQYFGPGTRLTVT.

The CDR3 DNA reads TGTGCCAGTAGTATAGATGGGGGCTACACCTTC. Encoded protein: CASSIDGGYTF. V is TRBV19 and J is TRBJ1-2, with D uncertain. This CDR3 comprises 11 residues. CDR1 LNHDA and CDR2 SQIVND come from the germline V gene (reference sequence). Deletions cut 0 bases from V and 8 bases from J, with 4 bases between.

The chain uses TRBV7-9 and TRBJ2-7; 7 nucleotides agree with TRBD1. The CDR3 contains 14 residues. Germline V CDR1 and CDR2: SEHNR, FQNEAQ (reference sequence). Germline trimming cut 5 bases from V and 5 bases from J; bases unmatched to any gene: 9. CDR3: CASSPRTGRDEQYF. In nucleotides, the CDR3 is TGTGCCAGCAGCCCTCGGACAGGTCGCGACGAGCAGTACTTC.

This sequence joins TRBV15 and TRBJ2-3; 8 nucleotides match TRBD2. This CDR3 spans 16 amino acids. Losses at the gene ends were 6 bases for V and 2 bases for J; bases not matched to a gene: 10. Germline CDR1 and CDR2: LNHNV and YYDKDF (reference sequence). As DNA, the CDR3 is TGTGCCACCAGGATGGGACTAGTTATCGCCACAGATACGCAGTATTTT. Translation gives CATRMGLVIATDTQYF.

The V gene is TRBV7-4, the J gene TRBJ2-3; D is unclear. V was cut by 4 bases and J by 4 bases, with 3 bases left in between. CDR3 length equals 11 residues. Germline CDR1 SGHVT, CDR2 SQSDAQ. CDR3 coding DNA: TGTGCCAGCAGCTCCTCAGATACGCAGTATTTT. This translates into CASSSSDTQYF.

There are many counts of this clonotype. The chain is built from TRBV5-1 and TRBJ2-7; 10 bases align to TRBD2. The CDR3 consists of 20 residues. Looked up from germline, CDR1 is SGHRS and CDR2 is YFSETQ. V lost 4 bases, J lost 2 bases, and 21 bases stayed unmatched. CDR3 in amino acids: CASSQLATGSLAGATYEQYF. CDR3 bases: TGCGCCAGCAGCCAACTGGCGACAGGGTCCCTAGCGGGAGCCACCTACGAGCAGTACTTC.

In its sample, this clonotype was seen many times. This chain uses TRBV24-1 with TRBJ2-5, with D tentatively TRBD2 (5 bases). The V gene lost 3 bases and the J gene lost 1 base, with 11 bases spanning the gap. The germline gives CDR1 KGHDR, CDR2 SFDVKD. The CDR3 contains 15 residues. In DNA form, the CDR3 reads TGTGCCACCAGTGATATACGGGATTCCCAAGAGACCCAGTACTTC. Encoded protein: CATSDIRDSQETQYF.